Presented here are 3 T cell receptor beta chains from one specimen sequenced in a study of T cell responses to AZD1222 COVID-19 vaccine. Clones were sequenced by immunoSEQ multiplex PCR, and TCRdb holds only the in-frame ones, with some missing. Of around 97,000 clones listed, 80% to 95% are singletons. The source was peripheral blood, collected on day 0 of AZD1222 vaccination. These receptors were taken from an adult in good health.

The gene calls are TRBV23-1 and TRBJ1-4; D uncertain. TRBV23-1 is an ORF for which the function is uncertain. Trimming cost V 4 bases and J 8 bases, with 17 bases left between them. The CDR3 sequence is 15 residues long. DNA of the CDR3: TGCGCCAGCAGTCGGCCGGACGGCCCGGGCGAAAAACTGTTTTTT. It codes for CASSRPDGPGEKLFF.

The CDR3 protein is CASSQVYPGGNEQYF. For the CDR3, the DNA is TGCGCCAGCAGCCAAGTATATCCAGGTGGTAACGAGCAGTACTTC. The chain recombines TRBV4-1 with TRBJ2-7; D unclear. The ends were cut back, 1 base at V and 5 bases at J, with 15 bases in the middle. CDR3 size: 15 residues. CDR1 is MGHRA and CDR2 is YSYEKL in the germline V gene.

This clone was seen only once. The rearrangement uses TRBV7-2 and TRBJ2-1; D is unclear. V lost 2 bases, J lost 9 bases, and 8 bases lay in between. The CDR3 has 12 amino acids. Looked up from germline, CDR1 is SGHTA and CDR2 is FQGNSA. As DNA, the CDR3 is TGTGCCAGCAGCTTATCATTTAGTGAGCAGTTCTTC. Translation: CASSLSFSEQFF.